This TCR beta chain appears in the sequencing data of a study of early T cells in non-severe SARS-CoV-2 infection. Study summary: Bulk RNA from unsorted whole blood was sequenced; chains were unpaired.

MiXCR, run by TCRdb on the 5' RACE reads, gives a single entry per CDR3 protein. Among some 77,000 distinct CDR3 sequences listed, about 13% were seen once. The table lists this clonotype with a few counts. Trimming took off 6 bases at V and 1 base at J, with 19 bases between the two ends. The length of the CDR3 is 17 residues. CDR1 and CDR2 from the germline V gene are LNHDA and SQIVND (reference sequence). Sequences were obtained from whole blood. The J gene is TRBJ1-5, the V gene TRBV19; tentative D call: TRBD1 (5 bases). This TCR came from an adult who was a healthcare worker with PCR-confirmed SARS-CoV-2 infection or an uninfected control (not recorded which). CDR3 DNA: TGTGCCAGTAGCCATCCCGGGGGTAGGGGAAGCAATCAGCCCCAGCATTTT. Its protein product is CASSHPGGRGSNQPQHF.